The rows below give T cell receptor beta chains drawn from one sample of a study of T-cell memory formation after mild COVID-19. TCRdb fed the 5' RACE reads into MiXCR, producing one record per CDR3 protein. The sample contains tens of thousands of distinct CDR3 sequences, more than 11% of which appear only once. The sequenced sample consisted of PBMCs or a T cell subset sorted from them (not recorded which). These TCRs come from an adult woman who had mild COVID-19 (a few samples of this study predate the infection). Cell type and time point are not known. CDR3s include the opening cysteine and the closing phenylalanine or tryptophan. The order of the fields is V gene, J gene, clone size, D gene, CDR3 protein, CDR3 DNA. D genes are given only for firm matches. Rows may omit the clone size; those that give it use once, few, many or a size class.

V gene: TRBV7-9
J gene: TRBJ1-1
clone size: few
D gene: .
CDR3 protein: CASSLWGFGNTEAFF
CDR3 DNA: TGTGCCAGCAGCTTATGGGGGTTCGGGAACACTGAAGCTTTCTTT

V gene: TRBV4-3
J gene: TRBJ2-1
clone size: many
D gene: .
CDR3 protein: CASSDTNRVGVQFF
CDR3 DNA: TGCGCCAGCAGTGACACAAATCGGGTTGGTGTGCAGTTCTTC

V gene: TRBV25-1
J gene: TRBJ2-1
clone size: .
D gene: TRBD2
CDR3 protein: CASSWLAGASSHNEQFF
CDR3 DNA: TGTGCCAGCAGTTGGCTAGCGGGAGCCTCTTCCCACAATGAGCAGTTCTTC

V gene: TRBV29-1
J gene: TRBJ1-5
clone size: .
D gene: .
CDR3 protein: CSVGTGDYSNQPQHF
CDR3 DNA: TGCAGCGTTGGCACAGGAGACTATAGCAATCAGCCCCAGCATTTT

V gene: TRBV12-3/TRBV12-4
J gene: TRBJ1-1
clone size: few
D gene: .
CDR3 protein: CASSLLVGKNTEAFF
CDR3 DNA: TGTGCCAGCAGTTTATTGGTGGGGAAGAACACTGAAGCTTTCTTT

V gene: TRBV7-9
J gene: TRBJ2-5
clone size: .
D gene: TRBD1
CDR3 protein: CASSPSTGEETQYF
CDR3 DNA: TGTGCCAGCAGCCCTTCGACAGGGGAAGAGACCCAGTACTTC

V gene: TRBV19
J gene: TRBJ1-5
clone size: .
D gene: TRBD1
CDR3 protein: CASSISGTGVWWEHF
CDR3 DNA: TGTGCCAGTAGTATTTCCGGGACAGGGGTTTGGTGGGAGCATTTT

V gene: TRBV5-1
J gene: TRBJ2-1
clone size: .
D gene: TRBD2
CDR3 protein: CASSLGRARGGANEQFF
CDR3 DNA: TGCGCCAGCAGCTTGGGTAGGGCGCGGGGGGGCGCCAATGAGCAGTTCTTC

V gene: TRBV7-8
J gene: TRBJ2-5
clone size: .
D gene: TRBD2
CDR3 protein: CASSLAAQGLASETQYF
CDR3 DNA: TGTGCCAGCAGCTTAGCAGCCCAGGGACTAGCCTCTGAGACCCAGTACTTC

V gene: TRBV15
J gene: TRBJ2-7
clone size: .
D gene: .
CDR3 protein: CATSRERPRGAGYYEQYF
CDR3 DNA: TGTGCCACCAGCAGAGAAAGACCTAGAGGAGCAGGTTACTACGAGCAGTACTTC

V gene: TRBV27
J gene: TRBJ2-1
clone size: few
D gene: .
CDR3 protein: CASSTTSHNEQFF
CDR3 DNA: TGTGCCAGCAGTACGACTAGTCACAATGAGCAGTTCTTC

V gene: TRBV5-1
J gene: TRBJ2-2
clone size: few
D gene: .
CDR3 protein: CASSLGDLNTGELFF
CDR3 DNA: TGCGCCAGCAGCTTGGGGGACCTGAACACCGGGGAGCTGTTTTTT

V gene: TRBV12-3/TRBV12-4
J gene: TRBJ2-1
clone size: .
D gene: .
CDR3 protein: CASSFDGDNEQFF
CDR3 DNA: TGTGCCAGCAGTTTTGACGGCGACAATGAGCAGTTCTTC

V gene: TRBV4-1
J gene: TRBJ2-1
clone size: many
D gene: TRBD2
CDR3 protein: CASSLLAGSYNEQFF
CDR3 DNA: TGCGCCAGCAGCCTTCTAGCGGGGTCCTACAATGAGCAGTTCTTC

V gene: TRBV5-1
J gene: TRBJ2-1
clone size: .
D gene: TRBD1
CDR3 protein: CASSLDRGYYNEQFF
CDR3 DNA: TGCGCCAGCAGCTTGGACAGGGGCTATTACAATGAGCAGTTCTTC

V gene: TRBV7-9
J gene: TRBJ2-7
clone size: .
D gene: .
CDR3 protein: CASSEAQPAYEQYF
CDR3 DNA: TGTGCCAGCAGCGAAGCGCAGCCAGCCTACGAGCAGTACTTC

V gene: TRBV6-2/TRBV6-3
J gene: TRBJ1-1
clone size: few
D gene: .
CDR3 protein: CASSFNTGLATEAFF
CDR3 DNA: TGTGCCAGCAGTTTTAATACAGGGCTCGCCACTGAAGCTTTCTTT